The clone carrying this T cell receptor (beta chain) was seen at least ten times. Its antigen remains unidentified. The data belong to a study of molecular identifiers for immune sequencing clone quantification. General study points: Spiked Jurkat TCR RNA equivalent to one cell was reportedly detectable in around 980,000 naive cells. Clones above 20 RNA copies contained over 99% of effector molecules and under 1% of naive molecules.

This CDR3 region has 16 residues. The ends lost 3 bases at V and 0 bases at J; junction bases unmatched: 3. Germline V gives CDR1 SGDLS, CDR2 YYNGEE. Libraries for naive CD8 T cells, which were made from roughly 21,000 to 960,000 sorted cells, drew on 10%, 30% or 50% of the RNA. Sorting selected naive CD8 T cells with a CD8+CD4-CCR7+CD45RA+ phenotype. Each CDR3 protein is one row after TCRdb ran MiXCR on the PCR reads. The table has about 640,000 distinct CDR3 sequences, just under 20% seen once. The clonotype originates from a human donor in good health. Some libraries in this study had Jurkat cell RNA spiked in. The chain combines TRBV9 with TRBJ1-6; TRBD1 agrees at 7 bases. The sample comprised naive CD8+ T cells from blood, with Jurkat cell RNA spiked in. Subset meaning: FACS-sorted CD8+CD4-CCR7+CD45RA+ naive T cells. Written as DNA, the CDR3 is TGTGCCAGCAGCGCAGACAGGGACTCCTATAATTCACCCCTCCACTTT. It specifies CASSADRDSYNSPLHF.